These 28 T cell receptor beta chains were all obtained from the same sample, sequenced in a study of T cells after yellow fever vaccination. One entry per CDR3 protein results from TCRdb running MiXCR on the 5' RACE reads. The sample has about 94,000 distinct CDR3 sequences, approximately 8.4% seen once. Sequencing used CD8+ T cells not binding an NS4B(214-222) dextramer, sorted from PBMCs, obtained roughly 14 days after the first yellow fever vaccination. Every receptor here comes from a man aged 18 to 30 who received the YFV17D yellow fever vaccine.

This clonotype was observed a few times. The chain couples TRBV19 to TRBJ1-1; TRBD1 might be the D (6 bases). The CDR3 has 15 amino acids. The V and J ends lost 5 bases and 4 bases respectively, with 17 bases between them. Germline V gene data show CDR1 as LNHDA and CDR2 as SQIVND (reference sequence). Here the CDR3 reads CASSQIVRGGTEAFF. CDR3 nucleotide sequence: TGTGCCAGTAGTCAAATAGTCAGGGGAGGCACTGAAGCTTTCTTT. Full variable domain (rest looked up from reference TRBV19 and TRBJ1-1): DGGITQSPKYLFRKEGQNVTLSCEQNLNHDAMYWYRQDPGQGLRLIYYSQIVNDFQKGDIAEGYSVSREKKESFPLTVTSAQKNPTAFYLCASSQIVRGGTEAFFGQGTRLTVV.

The rearrangement links TRBV20-1 to TRBJ2-3; either TRBD1 or TRBD2 may fit D (6 bases each). Trimming took off 6 bases at V and 8 bases at J, with 9 bases between the two ends. Looked up from germline, CDR1 is DFQATT and CDR2 is SNEGSKA (reference sequence). The CDR3 runs 10 residues. The CDR3 is CSARGATQYF. The CDR3 DNA sequence: TGCAGTGCAAGGGGGGCTACGCAGTATTTT.

With respect to this clonotype: One junction end does not reproduce the germline sequence, and a read error may be involved. This rearrangement joins TRBV13 to TRBJ2-7, with TRBD2 matching over 11 bases. CDR3 length equals 15 residues. The V gene's germline CDR1 is PRHDT and CDR2 FYEKMQ (reference sequence). In nucleotides, the CDR3 is TGTGCCAGCAGCCTAGGGACTAGCGGCCGTTACGAGCAGTACTTC. The encoded protein is CASSLGTSGRYEQYF.

V is TRBV9 and J is TRBJ1-4, with D possibly matching TRBD1 (6 bases). The CDR3 sequence is 15 residues long. CDR1 SGDLS and CDR2 YYNGEE come from the germline V gene. Trimming stripped 4 bases from V and 3 bases from J, with 13 bases between. As DNA, the CDR3 is TGTGCCAGCAGCTTAGAGGCAGGGGCTAATGAAAAACTGTTTTTT. Translation gives CASSLEAGANEKLFF. Full variable domain (outside the CDR3, taken from reference TRBV9 and TRBJ1-4): DSGVTQTPKHLITATGQRVTLRCSPRSGDLSVYWYQQSLDQGLQFLIQYYNGEERAKGNILERFSAQQFPDLHSELNLSSLELGDSALYFCASSLEAGANEKLFFGSGTQLSVL.

This clonotype was recorded a few times. The rearrangement joins TRBV7-9 to TRBJ1-1; 9 nucleotides match TRBD1. Per germline, CDR1 SEHNR and CDR2 FQNEAQ (reference sequence). J was trimmed by 2 bases and V by 3 bases; bases with no gene match: 7. The CDR3 is made up of 16 amino acids. CDR3 nucleotide sequence: TGTGCCAGCAGCTTCCCCGGGACAGGGCTAAACACTGAAGCTTTCTTT. This gives the protein CASSFPGTGLNTEAFF.

The table lists this clonotype with a few counts. The chain's CDR3 is CAWSVLGQKQFF. The CDR3 DNA reads TGTGCCTGGAGTGTACTCGGACAGAAGCAGTTCTTC. The chain couples TRBV30 to TRBJ2-1, with D possibly matching TRBD1 (6 bases). The CDR3 is 12 amino acids. V lost 0 bases to trimming and J lost 11 bases, with 11 bases between them. Germline V gives CDR1 GTSNPN, CDR2 SVGIG (reference sequence).

The V gene is TRBV12-3 or TRBV12-4, the J gene TRBJ1-1; D is unclear. CDR3 length: 16 amino acids. Trimming shortened V by 1 base and J by 0 bases, and 12 bases separated the two germline ends. The CDR3 DNA reads TGTGCCAGCAGTTTAGTTCAGTCCCTAATGAACACTGAAGCTTTCTTT. It is translated as CASSLVQSLMNTEAFF.

This clonotype has ten or more counts. CDR3 amino acids: CASSLGRTHYNEQFF. The CDR3 DNA is TGTGCCAGCAGCTTAGGGCGGACACACTACAATGAGCAGTTCTTC. The chain carries TRBV7-8 and TRBJ2-1; D is possibly TRBD1 (5 bases). Germline V CDR1 and CDR2: SGHVS, FQNEAQ. There are 15 residues in the CDR3. The germline V and J ends were trimmed by 1 base and 3 bases, with 10 bases remaining between them.

This chain uses TRBV4-3 with TRBJ1-3; D call uncertain. Germline values: CDR1 LGHNA, CDR2 YSLEER. The CDR3 extends over 16 amino acids. Trimming stripped 0 bases from V and 2 bases from J, with 11 bases between. CDR3 residues: CASSQDGLGPGNTIYF. Here the CDR3 DNA reads TGCGCCAGCAGCCAAGATGGTTTAGGGCCTGGAAACACCATATATTTT.

The genes are TRBV5-1 and TRBJ1-1, with D hard to call. Trimming took 5 bases from V and 4 from J, leaving 12 bases between them. In germline, CDR1 is SGHRS, CDR2 YFSETQ. The CDR3 spans 13 residues. CDR3 in amino acids: CASRSSRGTEAFF. CDR3 sequence (DNA): TGCGCCAGCAGGTCCTCTCGGGGCACTGAAGCTTTCTTT. Complete variable domain (other parts from reference TRBV5-1 and TRBJ1-1): KAGVTQTPRYLIKTRGQQVTLSCSPISGHRSVSWYQQTPGQGLQFLFEYFSETQRNKGNFPGRFSGRQFSNSRSEMNVSTLELGDSALYLCASRSSRGTEAFFGQGTRLTVV.

This rearrangement joins TRBV6-2 or TRBV6-3 to TRBJ1-2; D is unresolved. The germline V gene encodes CDR1 MNHEY and CDR2 SVGEGT. V lost 3 bases and J lost 7, with 12 bases in between. This CDR3 spans 13 amino acids. The CDR3 nucleotides read TGTGCCAGCAGTTATCGGGGTCCCTTTGGCTACACCTTC. It encodes CASSYRGPFGYTF.

This clonotype was detected many times. J is TRBJ2-7 and V is TRBV7-6, with D possibly matching TRBD2 (5 bases). Germline lookup yields CDR1 SGHVS and CDR2 FNYEAQ. V lost 5 bases and J 6 bases, leaving 23 bases between the germline ends. The CDR3 contains 16 residues. The CDR3 DNA sequence: TGTGCCAGCAGCGCTTTGAAAGATTCCCTAGCCCCCGAGCAGTACTTC. Its translation: CASSALKDSLAPEQYF.

This clonotype was seen a handful of times. The V call is TRBV20-1, the J call TRBJ2-1; TRBD2 is a possible D gene (6 bases). Germline CDR1 DFQATT, CDR2 SNEGSKA (reference sequence). The CDR3 sequence is 15 residues long. The V gene lost 0 bases and the J gene lost 0 bases, with 9 bases spanning the gap. CDR3 amino acids: CSARDLGGSYNEQFF. The CDR3 DNA is TGCAGTGCTAGAGATCTGGGGGGCTCCTACAATGAGCAGTTCTTC.

In this sample, this clonotype turned up a few times. The chain links TRBV20-1 to TRBJ1-5; no reliable D call. Trimming pared 2 bases from V and 3 bases from J, leaving 5 bases between. Germline V gene sequence: CDR1 DFQATT, CDR2 SNEGSKA (reference sequence). CDR3 length equals 12 residues. The CDR3 DNA is TGCAGTGCTAGACAGCTCAATCAGCCCCAGCATTTT. As protein: CSARQLNQPQHF.

V usage is TRBV4-3 and J usage is TRBJ2-2, with D perhaps TRBD1 (5 bases). The germline gives CDR1 LGHNA, CDR2 YSLEER. This CDR3 has 16 residues. V was clipped by 0 bases and J by 4 bases, with 12 bases between them. The CDR3 nucleotides are TGCGCCAGCAGCCAAGAAGAGCCAGGGATCACCGGGGAGCTGTTTTTT. Translation gives CASSQEEPGITGELFF.

V usage is TRBV4-1 and J usage is TRBJ2-5; 13 nucleotides agree with TRBD2. This CDR3 has 16 amino acids. From germline, CDR1 is MGHRA and CDR2 YSYEKL. V lost 2 bases and J lost 3; bases outside the gene matches: 3. CDR3 nucleotide sequence: TGCGCCAGCAGCCAACCACTAGCGGGGGGGAAAGAGACCCAGTACTTC. Encoded protein: CASSQPLAGGKETQYF.

This clonotype was seen only a few times. The V call is TRBV5-1, the J call TRBJ2-1; no reliable D call. The CDR3 totals 15 residues. V lost 4 bases to trimming and J lost 7 bases, with 18 bases between them. Germline CDR1 is SGHRS and CDR2 is YFSETQ. The CDR3 DNA follows: TGCGCCAGCAGCATTTCAGTTAACTTTGAGAATGAGCAGTTCTTC. This encodes CASSISVNFENEQFF.

In its sample, this clonotype was seen a few times. The V and J genes are TRBV6-5 and TRBJ2-7, with D uncertain. V lost 0 bases and J lost 5, with 11 bases in between. The CDR3 consists of 14 residues. Germline V CDR1 and CDR2: MNHEY, SVGAGI. CDR3 sequence reads: CASSYSNSAHEQYF. CDR3 DNA: TGTGCCAGCAGTTACTCGAACTCGGCCCACGAGCAGTACTTC.

This clonotype was recorded at least ten times. The chain combines TRBV4-3 with TRBJ1-3; 9 bases agree with TRBD1. V lost 1 base and J lost 4; bases outside the gene matches: 8. Germline V gene data show CDR1 as LGHNA and CDR2 as YSLEER. This CDR3 comprises 17 residues. The CDR3 here is CASSQAYRGLGGNTIYF. CDR3 in DNA: TGCGCCAGCAGCCAAGCCTACAGGGGGCTGGGAGGAAACACCATATATTTT.

The table lists this clonotype with a few counts. The CDR3 region has the DNA TGTGCCAGCAGCCAAGTGAGGTCTGGGATGAACACTGAAGCTTTCTTT. Translation: CASSQVRSGMNTEAFF. This sequence joins TRBV14 and TRBJ1-1, with D uncertain. CDR3 length equals 16 residues. The germline gives CDR1 SGHDN, CDR2 FVKESK. The V gene lost 1 base and the J gene lost 0 bases, with 12 bases spanning the gap.

This clonotype was picked up a small number of times. In DNA, the CDR3 is TGTGCCAGCAGCTTGGGTCGGGCAGGGCACACTGAAGCTTTCTTT. Protein product: CASSLGRAGHTEAFF. The V and J genes are TRBV11-2 and TRBJ1-1; D is possibly TRBD1 (5 bases). V lost 3 bases and J 3 bases, leaving 14 bases between the germline ends. Germline V gene lookup returns CDR1 SGHAT and CDR2 FQNNGV. The length of the CDR3 is 15 residues.

This chain links TRBV11-2 with TRBJ2-7, with TRBD1 identical over 10 bases. J gave up 3 bases and V 8 bases, and 10 bases lay outside the gene matches. The CDR3 is 15 amino acids. Germline V gene data show CDR1 as SGHAT and CDR2 as FQNNGV. CDR3 coding DNA: TGTGCCAGCGGGGGTGTCGGGACAGGGGTCTACGAGCAGTACGTC. Its protein is CASGGVGTGVYEQYV.

The table lists this clonotype with a few counts. This chain joins TRBV11-2 and TRBJ1-5; no definite D call. The CDR3 is made up of 14 amino acids. V dropped 2 bases and J dropped 2 bases, with 7 bases sitting between them. Germline V gene data show CDR1 as SGHAT and CDR2 as FQNNGV. The CDR3 coding sequence is TGTGCCAGCAGCTTAAGTATTGGCAATCAGCCCCAGCATTTT. Translated, it gives CASSLSIGNQPQHF.

This clonotype has a handful of counts. The V call is TRBV20-1, the J call TRBJ1-3, with 10 bases lining up with TRBD1. CDR3 length: 12 amino acids. V lost 6 bases, J lost 10 bases, and 6 bases stayed unmatched. Germline loops: CDR1 DFQATT, CDR2 SNEGSKA (reference sequence). The CDR3: CSATGGVETIYF. The CDR3 nucleotides read TGCAGTGCGACAGGGGGCGTAGAGACCATATATTTT.

Many counts were recorded for this clonotype. This rearrangement joins TRBV3-1 to TRBJ2-3; a weak D match, TRBD2 (6 bases). This CDR3 region has 13 residues. Germline V gene data show CDR1 as LGHDT and CDR2 as YNNKEL (reference sequence). Trimming pared 5 bases from V and 3 bases from J, leaving 9 bases between. The CDR3 DNA follows: TGTGCCAGCAGCTGGGACTCTACAGATACGCAGTATTTT. Its translation: CASSWDSTDTQYF.

At least ten counts were recorded for this clonotype. This rearrangement joins TRBV5-1 to TRBJ2-7; TRBD1 agrees at 8 bases. This CDR3 comprises 13 residues. With V trimmed by 2 bases and J by 3 bases, 1 base remained unmatched. Per the germline V gene, CDR1 is SGHRS and CDR2 is YFSETQ. CDR3 in amino acids: CASSLTGGYEQYV. CDR3 coding DNA: TGCGCCAGCAGCTTAACAGGGGGCTACGAGCAGTACGTC.

This clonotype occurred a few times. This chain joins TRBV7-8 and TRBJ1-5, with D perhaps TRBD1 (6 bases). CDR3 length: 15 amino acids. Deletions cut 2 bases from V and 6 bases from J, with 14 bases between. Germline CDR1 SGHVS, CDR2 FQNEAQ. DNA for the CDR3: TGTGCCAGCAGCTTATATGGGGCAGGGGTTCAGCCCCAGCATTTT. It encodes CASSLYGAGVQPQHF.

The chain combines TRBV28 with TRBJ2-3, with TRBD2 matching 12 bases. The CDR3 is made up of 15 amino acids. J was trimmed by 5 bases and V by 5 bases; bases with no gene match: 5. CDR1 and CDR2 (germline): MDHEN, SYDVKM. The CDR3 DNA reads as TGTGCCAGCAGTCGGACTAGCGGGGTACAAGATACGCAGTATTTT. It is translated as CASSRTSGVQDTQYF.